Below, one TCR beta chain is given with its context. Repertoires were generated with immunoSEQ multiplex PCR, while TCRdb's copy carries only in-frame clones and drops some. The sample holds roughly 14,000 clones, just over 90% seen once. Treatment here: preoperative locoregional IRX-2 cytokine immunotherapy. This phase Ib study tested locoregional IRX-2 cytokine immunotherapy given before surgery. The V gene's germline CDR1 is KGHSH and CDR2 LQKENI. Trimming left V 3 bases short and J 5 bases short, with 8 bases between. This CDR3 contains 14 residues. The data stem from a study of preoperative IRX-2 immunotherapy in early breast cancer.

The chain employs TRBV18 and TRBJ1-6, with D uncertain. The sample was collected from a patient treated with IRX-2 immunotherapy. This TCR was sampled from a human donor with breast cancer. The CDR3 here is CASSPRADNSPLHF. As DNA, the CDR3 is TGTGCCAGCTCACCTAGGGCCGATAATTCACCCCTCCACTTT.